This TCR beta chain was captured in a study of cytomegalovirus exposure and HLA in healthy donors. At the level of the study: Of all 398 donors who were genotyped, about 80% belonged to the Caucasian-associated ancestry cluster. Whole-study findings and limits: HLA allele associations emerged for around 15,000 TCR beta sequences in a later analysis, at 0.05 false discovery rate. A previous analysis found most TCR beta V segments productive roughly 90% or roughly 30% of the time.

Comments on this clone: The antigen is unknown.

PCR was performed using 60 Vbeta and 13 Jbeta primers. Repertoires were generated with immunoSEQ multiplex PCR, while TCRdb's copy carries only in-frame clones and drops some. In the table there are 85,000 to 100,000 clones, around four fifths of which are singletons. In germline, CDR1 is SGDLS, CDR2 YYNGEE. Between the trimmed V and J ends, which lost 4 bases and 3 bases, there was a span of 9 bases. This CDR3 comprises 13 residues. The sequence was collected from a middle-aged man in good health and CMV-seropositive. The genes are TRBV9 and TRBJ2-3; maybe TRBD2 (6 bases). Sample: PBMCs. CDR3 nucleotide sequence: TGTGCCAGCAGCAGGGCGGGGACAGATACGCAGTATTTT. As protein: CASSRAGTDTQYF. Drawing the rest from reference TRBV9 and TRBJ2-3, the complete variable domain is DSGVTQTPKHLITATGQRVTLRCSPRSGDLSVYWYQQSLDQGLQFLIQYYNGEERAKGNILERFSAQQFPDLHSELNLSSLELGDSALYFCASSRAGTDTQYFGPGTRLTVL.